The 29 T cell receptor beta chains below were found in one sample sequenced in a study of sequential checkpoint blockade in melanoma. Profiled with immunoSEQ multiplex PCR; TCRdb holds only in-frame clones, not every one. Here the sample spans 15,000 to 20,000 clones, roughly three quarters being singletons. The treatment here: randomized to nivolumab then ipilimumab (arm A) or the reverse (arm B). Sample: CD8+ T cells sorted from blood (inferred from file names), taken from a patient given nivolumab and ipilimumab in sequence. The source is a human donor with melanoma.

The sample holds a few counts of this clone. V gene TRBV7-3 combines with J gene TRBJ2-5; 8 bases agree with TRBD2. Germline V CDR1 and CDR2: SGHTA, FQGTGA. Unmatched junction bases numbered 12, after V lost 4 bases and J lost 5 bases. The CDR3 is made up of 16 amino acids. Here the CDR3 DNA reads TGTGCCAGCAGCTCCGTCTTTCGGGGGGGGCTGGAGACCCAGTACTTC. Translation: CASSSVFRGGLETQYF.

The chain carries TRBV6-5 and TRBJ2-2; D is uncertain. The CDR3 is 13 amino acids. Trimming removed 8 bases from V and 3 bases from J, with 10 bases in between. The germline V gene encodes CDR1 MNHEY and CDR2 SVGAGI. CDR3 in DNA: TGTGCCAGCGATCTCGGAGACACCGGGGAGCTGTTTTTT. It codes for CASDLGDTGELFF.

This chain joins TRBV6-5 and TRBJ1-1; tentatively, D is TRBD1 (6 bases). This CDR3 has 14 residues. Trimming pared 6 bases from V and 5 bases from J, leaving 16 bases between. The germline gives CDR1 MNHEY, CDR2 SVGAGI. The CDR3 loop reads CASRAGGAGTEAFF. The CDR3 coding sequence is TGTGCCAGCAGAGCGGGGGGCGCGGGAACTGAAGCTTTCTTT.

This clone was seen only a few times. V and J are TRBV28 and TRBJ2-7; possibly TRBD2 for D (6 bases). CDR3 length: 14 residues. Trimming pared 4 bases from V and 7 bases from J, leaving 17 bases between. Germline loops: CDR1 MDHEN, CDR2 SYDVKM. The CDR3 DNA sequence: TGTGCCAGCAGTTGGGGGACTCTGAAGTCAGAGCAGTACTTC. Amino acids: CASSWGTLKSEQYF.

In DNA form, the CDR3 reads TGCGCCAGCAGCCGGGGGCACACTGAAGCTTTCTTT. The encoded protein is CASSRGHTEAFF. J is TRBJ1-1 and V is TRBV4-3; tentative D call: TRBD1 (6 bases). Germline loops: CDR1 LGHNA, CDR2 YSLEER. Trimming removed 4 bases from V and 3 bases from J, with 6 bases in between. The CDR3 is made up of 12 amino acids.

The genes are TRBV27 and TRBJ2-7, with 9 bases lining up with TRBD1. Germline V lookup: CDR1 MNHEY, CDR2 SMNVEV (reference sequence). This CDR3 has 16 amino acids. J lost 0 bases, V lost 5 bases, and 8 bases had no gene match. CDR3 loop: CASSPRTGAGSYEQYF. Written as DNA, the CDR3 is TGTGCCAGCAGTCCGCGGACAGGGGCCGGCTCCTACGAGCAGTACTTC.

In this sample, this clone turned up a few times. The rearrangement links TRBV9 to TRBJ1-1; no reliable D call. Germline CDR1 reads SGDLS; CDR2 reads YYNGEE. There are 14 residues in the CDR3. Trimming pared 4 bases from V and 3 bases from J, leaving 13 bases between. The chain's CDR3 is CASSQEAKYTEAFF. The CDR3 region has the DNA TGTGCCAGCAGCCAGGAGGCCAAGTACACTGAAGCTTTCTTT.

This sequence joins TRBV5-4 and TRBJ2-7, with D uncertain. The V gene's germline CDR1 is SGHNT and CDR2 YYREEE (reference sequence). The CDR3 covers 14 residues. The ends were cut back, 4 bases at V and 0 bases at J, with 11 bases in the middle. The chain's CDR3 is CASSVTESSYEQYF. For the CDR3, the DNA is TGTGCCAGCAGCGTAACAGAGAGCTCCTACGAGCAGTACTTC.

This clone was observed a few times. The rearrangement joins TRBV7-9 to TRBJ1-3; unclear D gene. Germline CDR1 reads SEHNR; CDR2 reads FQNEAQ (reference sequence). The length of the CDR3 is 14 residues. V was pared by 4 bases and J by 1 base, with 8 bases between. CDR3 region: CASSSQMSGNTIYF. CDR3 sequence (DNA): TGTGCCAGCAGCTCCCAGATGTCTGGAAACACCATATATTTT.

The V call is TRBV9, the J call TRBJ2-7; TRBD2 matches at 12 bases. CDR3 length: 15 amino acids. The germline V gene has CDR1 SGDLS and CDR2 YYNGEE. The ends lost 4 bases at V and 2 bases at J; junction bases unmatched: 4. In DNA, the CDR3 is TGTGCCAGCAGCAATACTAGCGGGAGGACCTACGAGCAGTACTTC. Translating it yields CASSNTSGRTYEQYF.

The chain's CDR3 is CASSAGAYEQYF. CDR3 in DNA: TGTGCCAGCAGTGCCGGTGCTTACGAGCAGTACTTC. The chain recombines TRBV25-1 with TRBJ2-7, with no clear D. Germline CDR1 and CDR2: MGHDK and SYGVNS. The CDR3 consists of 12 residues. With 4 bases removed from V and 4 bases from J, the gap between germline ends came to 8 bases.

The genes are TRBV7-9 and TRBJ2-2, with 10 bases that match TRBD2. Germline CDR1 SEHNR, CDR2 FQNEAQ (reference sequence). J was trimmed by 8 bases and V by 5 bases; bases with no gene match: 5. The length of the CDR3 is 14 residues. The CDR3 here is CASSLLLAGGELFF. The CDR3 region has the DNA TGTGCCAGCAGCCTCTTACTAGCGGGAGGGGAGCTGTTTTTT. The full variable domain, with the rest looked up from reference TRBV7-9 and TRBJ2-2, is DTGVSQNPRHKITKRGQNVTFRCDPISEHNRLYWYRQTLGQGPEFLTYFQNEAQLEKSRLLSDRFSAERPKGSFSTLEIQRTEQGDSAMYLCASSLLLAGGELFFGEGSRLTVL.

The chain joins TRBV13 to TRBJ2-3; 10 bases fit TRBD2. V dropped 5 bases and J dropped 3; count of bases not matched to a gene: 11. This CDR3 is built from 17 residues. Looked up from germline, CDR1 is PRHDT and CDR2 is FYEKMQ (reference sequence). The DNA of the CDR3 is TGTGCCAGCAGCCTCACAGGGTCTAGCGGGAGTACAGATACGCAGTATTTT. This translates into CASSLTGSSGSTDTQYF.

CDR3 sequence: CASSLRLADFTGELFF. CDR3 bases: TGTGCCAGCAGCTTGCGGCTAGCGGACTTCACCGGGGAGCTGTTTTTT. This chain joins TRBV5-8 and TRBJ2-2; 7 positions match TRBD2. The junction had 7 bases not matched to a gene; V was cut back by 1 base and J by 4 bases. The germline gives CDR1 SGHTS, CDR2 YDEGEE. The CDR3 runs to 16 residues.

This clone is classed as large. The chain links TRBV10-3 to TRBJ1-5; D is unresolved. This CDR3 contains 14 residues. Germline V lookup: CDR1 ENHRY, CDR2 SYGVKD. V was clipped by 0 bases and J by 8 bases, with 11 bases between them. This chain's CDR3 is CAISESLNSEPQHF. DNA of the CDR3: TGTGCCATCAGTGAGTCGCTCAACTCGGAGCCCCAGCATTTT.

The chain is built from TRBV2 and TRBJ2-2; D perhaps matches TRBD2 (5 bases). This CDR3 has 13 amino acids. V was pared by 6 bases and J by 3 bases, with 8 bases between. Germline values: CDR1 SNHLY, CDR2 FYNNEI. CDR3 in DNA: TGTGCCAGCAGCTTGAGGGACACCGGGGAGCTGTTTTTT. Its protein product is CASSLRDTGELFF.

The chain recombines TRBV5-5 with TRBJ1-5; tentatively, D is TRBD1 (5 bases). The CDR3 is 16 residues long. The germline V and J ends were trimmed by 0 bases and 0 bases, with 10 bases remaining between them. Germline V lookup: CDR1 SGHKS, CDR2 YYEKEE (reference sequence). CDR3 residues: CASSLDDSYSNQPQHF. The CDR3 DNA follows: TGTGCCAGCAGCTTGGATGACAGCTATAGCAATCAGCCCCAGCATTTT. The whole variable domain, filled in from reference TRBV5-5 and TRBJ1-5, reads DAGVTQSPTHLIKTRGQQVTLRCSPISGHKSVSWYQQVLGQGPQFIFQYYEKEERGRGNFPDRFSARQFPNYSSELNVNALLLGDSALYLCASSLDDSYSNQPQHFGDGTRLSIL.

The chain has TRBV29-1 and TRBJ2-2; 8 bases map to TRBD1. The V gene's germline CDR1 is SQVTM and CDR2 ANQGSEA. The CDR3 contains 15 residues. Trimming at V came to 3 bases and at J to 4 bases, leaving 7 bases not matched to a gene. The CDR3 sequence: CSVDTARGPTGELFF. Written as DNA, the CDR3 is TGCAGCGTTGACACGGCCAGGGGGCCCACCGGGGAGCTGTTTTTT.

This chain joins TRBV19 and TRBJ2-3; TRBD2 agrees at 15 bases. Trimming at V came to 0 bases and at J to 9 bases, leaving 4 bases not matched to a gene. CDR1 LNHDA and CDR2 SQIVND come from the germline V gene (reference sequence). The CDR3 is 16 residues long. The CDR3 bases are TGTGCCAGTAGTATAGACGTGGGACTAGCGGGAGGAACGCAGTATTTT. It translates to CASSIDVGLAGGTQYF. Together with reference TRBV19 and TRBJ2-3, the CDR3 gives the full variable domain: DGGITQSPKYLFRKEGQNVTLSCEQNLNHDAMYWYRQDPGQGLRLIYYSQIVNDFQKGDIAEGYSVSREKKESFPLTVTSAQKNPTAFYLCASSIDVGLAGGTQYFGPGTRLTVL.

The rearrangement links TRBV6-6 to TRBJ1-1; TRBD1 might be the D (5 bases). The germline V and J ends were trimmed by 4 bases and 3 bases, with 9 bases remaining between them. Germline V lookup: CDR1 MNHNY, CDR2 SVGAGI (reference sequence). The CDR3 loop spans 13 amino acids. The CDR3 DNA sequence: TGTGCCAGCAGTTTAGGGGAGGACACTGAAGCTTTCTTT. Its translation: CASSLGEDTEAFF.

In this sample, this clone turned up a few times. This sequence joins TRBV16 and TRBJ2-7; the D is unclear. In germline, CDR1 is KGHSY, CDR2 FQNENV. Trimming took 0 bases from V and 4 from J, leaving 7 bases between them. The CDR3 is made up of 13 amino acids. DNA of the CDR3: TGTGCCAGCAGCCAATCAGCCGGGTACGAGCAGTACTTC. Its protein product is CASSQSAGYEQYF.

This chain uses TRBV19 with TRBJ2-2, with a weak D call TRBD1 (6 bases). The CDR3 is 16 residues long. The germline V gene has CDR1 LNHDA and CDR2 SQIVND (reference sequence). V lost 1 base and J lost 4, with 13 bases in between. CDR3 bases: TGTGCCAGTAGTATAGGGACAGTAGGCACCACCGGGGAGCTGTTTTTT. Its translation: CASSIGTVGTTGELFF.

The CDR3 bases are TGTGCCAGCAGCCAAAAGAGGAGAAGGCCTGGAAACACCATATATTTT. Its protein is CASSQKRRRPGNTIYF. The rearrangement uses TRBV11-3 and TRBJ1-3; D is uncertain. Germline V gene lookup returns CDR1 SGHNT and CDR2 YENEEA. The V and J ends lost 5 bases and 2 bases respectively, with 16 bases between them. The CDR3 covers 16 residues.

This clone was picked up a small number of times. The chain links TRBV6-1 to TRBJ2-7; TRBD2 agrees at 13 bases. The V gene's germline CDR1 is MNHNS and CDR2 SASEGT. Germline trimming cut 6 bases from V and 2 bases from J; bases unmatched to any gene: 4. The CDR3 contains 15 residues. The CDR3 DNA is TGTGCCAGCAGACTAGGGACTAGCGGGGCCTACGAGCAGTACTTC. Translation gives CASRLGTSGAYEQYF.

This clone was found a few times. The V and J genes are TRBV19 and TRBJ2-5; 10 nucleotides match TRBD2. V lost 5 bases, J lost 5 bases, and 14 bases stayed unmatched. The CDR3 is made up of 17 amino acids. Germline V gene data show CDR1 as LNHDA and CDR2 as SQIVND (reference sequence). Here the CDR3 reads CASSLAMRLAGVETQYF. CDR3 sequence (DNA): TGTGCCAGTAGTCTTGCAATGAGGCTAGCGGGAGTGGAGACCCAGTACTTC.

V and J are TRBV9 and TRBJ1-2; the match to TRBD1 covers 9 bases. Looked up from germline, CDR1 is SGDLS and CDR2 is YYNGEE. The CDR3 spans 15 residues. Trimming cost V 4 bases and J 5 bases; bases outside gene matches: 9. CDR3 DNA sequence: TGTGCCAGCAGCTCCCGGGACAGGGTAGGGTATGGCTACACCTTC. It yields the protein CASSSRDRVGYGYTF.

The rearrangement uses TRBV11-2 and TRBJ1-2, with D maybe TRBD1 (5 bases). There are 17 residues in the CDR3. Trimming removed 3 bases from V and 2 bases from J, with 19 bases in between. The germline gives CDR1 SGHAT, CDR2 FQNNGV. The CDR3 nucleotides are TGTGCCAGCAGCTTCTATCCGGAGGGGCCTCCCAACTATGGCTACACCTTC. Protein: CASSFYPEGPPNYGYTF.

The chain uses TRBV4-2 and TRBJ1-1, with D perhaps TRBD1 (6 bases). The germline V gene has CDR1 LGHNA and CDR2 YNFKEQ. This CDR3 is built from 17 residues. V gave up 4 bases and J gave up 7 bases, with 25 bases separating them. The CDR3 nucleotides read TGTGCCAGCAGCCTGGGAATAAGTCCAGGGGTTGAGAGTGAAGCTTTCTTT. Translated: CASSLGISPGVESEAFF.

The sample holds a few counts of this clone. The CDR3 reads CASTNGLAGGNEQFF. The CDR3 region has the DNA TGTGCCAGCACCAATGGACTAGCGGGGGGCAATGAGCAGTTCTTC. V gene TRBV5-6 combines with J gene TRBJ2-1, with 14 positions matching TRBD2. Germline-derived CDR1 and CDR2 are SGHDT and YYEEEE. The V segment lost 6 bases and the J segment 6 bases; nucleotides outside the gene matches: 5. The CDR3 is 15 amino acids.